This T cell receptor beta chain came from a study of blood T cell repertoires in COVID-19. Study details: From the United States, Italy and Spain came samples of acute and convalescent COVID-19. In each case, the material was cDNA or gDNA derived from T cells, B-cell-depleted T cells, or PBMCs.

The V and J ends lost 5 bases and 1 base, in that order; junction bases with no gene match: 5. CDR3 size: 17 residues. Germline CDR1 and CDR2: MNHNY and SVGAGI (reference sequence). Per the authors' pipeline: By means of reference gene primer amplification, nucleated cell counts were estimated. Repertoires were generated with immunoSEQ multiplex PCR, while TCRdb's copy carries only in-frame clones and drops some. For V, J and clone size, that table is used; D and trimming come from the DNA. Among some 300,000 clones listed, more than 70% were seen once. The chain uses TRBV6-6 and TRBJ2-3, with TRBD2 matching over 14 bases. Sequencing was done on a sample of peripheral blood. The TCR was taken from a woman aged 25 to 39 who had recovered from COVID-19. CDR3 sequence (DNA): TGTGCCAGCAGTCGGACTAGCGGGGGGACCGGCACAGATACGCAGTATTTT. This translates into CASSRTSGGTGTDTQYF.